This T cell receptor (beta chain) was obtained from a study of cytomegalovirus exposure and HLA in healthy donors. Study-wide results and limits: Equally common other TCR beta chains were less clonally expanded than HLA-associated ones, a later analysis found.

Concerning this clone itself: Its specificity is unknown.

Vbeta (60) and Jbeta (13) primers were used in the PCR. Measured with immunoSEQ multiplex PCR; TCRdb has only the in-frame clones, and not every one. The table lists roughly 190,000 clones, over 65% of them singletons. Germline CDR1 reads ENHRY; CDR2 reads SYGVKD. The CDR3 is 17 residues long. Trimming at V came to 11 bases and at J to 0 bases, leaving 18 bases not matched to a gene. Material: PBMCs. This sequence originates from a man in his forties in good health and CMV-seropositive. The rearrangement links TRBV10-3 to TRBJ2-7; 8 bases align to TRBD2. This chain's CDR3 is CAVLSGAIRSGSYEQYF. The CDR3 nucleotides read TGTGCCGTACTTAGCGGGGCCATTCGTTCTGGCTCCTACGAGCAGTACTTC.